This T cell receptor beta chain was observed in a study of patients and donors after allogeneic stem cell transplantation. TCRdb recomputed calls from the RT-PCR reads with MiXCR, one row per CDR3 protein. The table records about 89,000 distinct CDR3 sequences, 40% to 60% of them present only once. Trimming cost V 1 base and J 7 bases, with 14 bases left between them. CDR3 size: 15 residues. The chain is built from TRBV12-3 or TRBV12-4 and TRBJ1-5; the D is unclear. The sequenced sample was blood, either unsorted or a sorted T cell fraction (not recorded which). The sequence was obtained from a human donor who was either an allogeneic HSCT recipient or a stem cell or donor lymphocyte infusion donor (not recorded which). It is not recorded whose cells these are; they may come from a transplant donor. CDR3 region: CASSLVLGMGQPQHF. The CDR3 DNA sequence: TGTGCCAGCAGTTTAGTGCTGGGGATGGGCCAGCCCCAGCATTTT.